This is a list of T cell receptor beta chains from one sample in a study of cytomegalovirus exposure and HLA in healthy donors. Clones were sequenced by immunoSEQ multiplex PCR, and TCRdb holds only the in-frame ones, with some missing. The data show 130,000 to 150,000 clones, around 80% seen once. The sequencing input was PBMCs. These receptors were obtained from a male donor in good health and CMV-seronegative. CDR3s include the opening cysteine and the closing phenylalanine or tryptophan. Each record gives: D gene, clone size, J gene, CDR3 length, V gene, CDR3 protein, CDR3 DNA. The D gene is left open where the match is weak. Only some rows state a clone size, as once, few, many or a class for expanded clones.

D gene: NA; clone size: once; J gene: TRBJ1-5; CDR3 length: 16; V gene: TRBV5-6; CDR3 protein: CASSLLDERSNQPQHF; CDR3 DNA: TGTGCCAGCAGCCTACTGGACGAGCGGAGCAATCAGCCCCAGCATTTT
D gene: TRBD2; clone size: NA; J gene: TRBJ2-5; CDR3 length: 16; V gene: TRBV28; CDR3 protein: CASSLTSGSGRETQYF; CDR3 DNA: TGTGCCAGCAGTTTAACTAGCGGGTCCGGCAGAGAGACCCAGTACTTC
D gene: NA; clone size: NA; J gene: TRBJ1-1; CDR3 length: 15; V gene: TRBV28; CDR3 protein: CASSSGERVYTEAFF; CDR3 DNA: TGTGCCAGCAGCTCCGGGGAAAGGGTTTACACTGAAGCTTTCTTT
D gene: NA; clone size: once; J gene: TRBJ1-5; CDR3 length: 15; V gene: TRBV6-6; CDR3 protein: CASSYEGVSNQPQHF; CDR3 DNA: TGTGCCAGCAGTTACGAGGGCGTAAGCAATCAGCCCCAGCATTTT
D gene: TRBD1; clone size: NA; J gene: TRBJ1-2; CDR3 length: 15; V gene: TRBV9; CDR3 protein: CASSVARGLHYGYTF; CDR3 DNA: TGTGCCAGCAGCGTAGCCAGGGGGCTTCATTATGGCTACACCTTC
D gene: NA; clone size: NA; J gene: TRBJ1-3; CDR3 length: 16; V gene: TRBV9; CDR3 protein: CASSVGGGQTGNTIYF; CDR3 DNA: TGTGCCAGCAGCGTAGGGGGGGGCCAAACTGGAAACACCATATATTTT
D gene: NA; clone size: NA; J gene: TRBJ2-5; CDR3 length: 18; V gene: TRBV30; CDR3 protein: CAWSVQLEPKSMRETQYF; CDR3 DNA: TGTGCCTGGAGTGTACAACTAGAACCCAAGTCGATGCGTGAGACCCAGTACTTC
D gene: NA; clone size: NA; J gene: TRBJ2-3; CDR3 length: 14; V gene: TRBV5-1; CDR3 protein: CASSLEGQADTQYF; CDR3 DNA: TGCGCCAGCAGCTTGGAGGGGCAGGCAGATACGCAGTATTTT
D gene: NA; clone size: NA; J gene: TRBJ1-5; CDR3 length: 13; V gene: TRBV6-5; CDR3 protein: CASSPQGLQPQHF; CDR3 DNA: TGTGCCAGCAGTCCCCAGGGGTTGCAGCCCCAGCATTTT
D gene: TRBD1; clone size: once; J gene: TRBJ1-1; CDR3 length: 16; V gene: TRBV6-5; CDR3 protein: CASSYFATGGGSEAFF; CDR3 DNA: TGTGCCAGCAGTTACTTCGCGACAGGGGGTGGGAGTGAAGCTTTCTTT
D gene: NA; clone size: few; J gene: TRBJ2-1; CDR3 length: 17; V gene: TRBV7-9; CDR3 protein: CSSSTLGGYRQGNEQFF; CDR3 DNA: TGTTCCAGCAGTACACTAGGGGGTTACCGACAAGGCAATGAGCAGTTCTTC
D gene: NA; clone size: NA; J gene: TRBJ1-4; CDR3 length: 14; V gene: TRBV30; CDR3 protein: CAWSRGETGSKLFF; CDR3 DNA: TGTGCCTGGAGTAGGGGAGAAACAGGGTCAAAACTGTTTTTT
D gene: NA; clone size: NA; J gene: TRBJ1-1; CDR3 length: 17; V gene: TRBV4-1; CDR3 protein: CASSPGLGLRSNTEAFF; CDR3 DNA: TGCGCCAGCAGCCCGGGCCTTGGACTGAGATCGAACACTGAAGCTTTCTTT
D gene: NA; clone size: NA; J gene: TRBJ1-1; CDR3 length: 12; V gene: TRBV2; CDR3 protein: CASIGVGTEAFF; CDR3 DNA: TGTGCCAGCATAGGGGTGGGCACTGAAGCTTTCTTT
D gene: NA; clone size: NA; J gene: TRBJ1-4; CDR3 length: 15; V gene: TRBV5-1; CDR3 protein: CASSLEGALNEKLFF; CDR3 DNA: TGCGCCAGCAGCTTGGAAGGGGCTTTGAATGAAAAACTGTTTTTT
D gene: NA; clone size: few; J gene: TRBJ2-2; CDR3 length: 12; V gene: TRBV7-2; CDR3 protein: CASSRQQGELFF; CDR3 DNA: TGTGCCAGCAGCCGACAGCAGGGGGAGCTGTTTTTT
D gene: NA; clone size: NA; J gene: TRBJ2-7; CDR3 length: 13; V gene: TRBV19; CDR3 protein: CASSNLDFYEQYF; CDR3 DNA: TGTGCCAGTAGTAATCTGGACTTCTACGAGCAGTACTTC
D gene: NA; clone size: few; J gene: TRBJ2-3; CDR3 length: 13; V gene: TRBV14; CDR3 protein: CASSLATSDTQYF; CDR3 DNA: TGTGCCAGCAGCCTAGCCACGTCAGATACGCAGTATTTT
D gene: NA; clone size: NA; J gene: TRBJ2-5; CDR3 length: 12; V gene: TRBV19; CDR3 protein: CASSNTKETQYF; CDR3 DNA: TGTGCCAGTAGCAACACAAAGGAGACCCAGTACTTC
D gene: NA; clone size: NA; J gene: TRBJ2-1; CDR3 length: 10; V gene: TRBV29-1; CDR3 protein: CSGQSNEQFF; CDR3 DNA: TGCAGCGGACAGAGCAATGAGCAGTTCTTC
D gene: NA; clone size: NA; J gene: TRBJ2-7; CDR3 length: 11; V gene: TRBV2; CDR3 protein: CASSGGNRQYF; CDR3 DNA: TGTGCCAGCAGTGGGGGCAATCGGCAGTACTTC
D gene: NA; clone size: NA; J gene: TRBJ2-1; CDR3 length: 12; V gene: TRBV6-5; CDR3 protein: CASRSAEHSQFF; CDR3 DNA: TGTGCCAGCAGGTCGGCGGAGCATTCGCAGTTCTTC
D gene: TRBD1; clone size: NA; J gene: TRBJ1-1; CDR3 length: 15; V gene: TRBV5-8; CDR3 protein: CASSRTGQGNTEAFF; CDR3 DNA: TGTGCCAGCAGCCGCACGGGACAGGGGAACACTGAAGCTTTCTTT
D gene: NA; clone size: NA; J gene: TRBJ1-1; CDR3 length: 15; V gene: TRBV7-8; CDR3 protein: CASSPPSGHLNEAFF; CDR3 DNA: TGTGCCAGCAGCCCCCCCTCGGGACACTTAAATGAAGCTTTCTTT
D gene: NA; clone size: NA; J gene: TRBJ1-2; CDR3 length: 12; V gene: TRBV28; CDR3 protein: CASSLRLYGYTF; CDR3 DNA: TGTGCCAGCAGTTTACGACTATATGGCTACACCTTC
D gene: TRBD1; clone size: NA; J gene: TRBJ2-3; CDR3 length: 13; V gene: TRBV6-4; CDR3 protein: CASSTGATDTQYF; CDR3 DNA: TGTGCCAGCAGTACAGGGGCCACAGATACGCAGTATTTT
D gene: NA; clone size: NA; J gene: TRBJ2-7; CDR3 length: 15; V gene: TRBV5-4; CDR3 protein: CASSLRQGGSYEQYF; CDR3 DNA: TGTGCCAGCAGCTTGAGGCAGGGGGGCTCCTACGAGCAGTACTTC
D gene: TRBD1; clone size: NA; J gene: TRBJ2-5; CDR3 length: 15; V gene: TRBV19; CDR3 protein: CASSTGAGGAGTQYF; CDR3 DNA: TGTGCCAGTAGTACTGGGGCAGGGGGCGCGGGGACCCAGTACTTC
D gene: TRBD2; clone size: NA; J gene: TRBJ2-4; CDR3 length: 14; V gene: TRBV6-1; CDR3 protein: CASSAGGVVNIQYF; CDR3 DNA: TGTGCCAGCAGTGCGGGGGGGGTGGTAAACATTCAGTACTTC
D gene: TRBD1; clone size: NA; J gene: TRBJ1-2; CDR3 length: 12; V gene: TRBV28; CDR3 protein: CASSTGQGGYTF; CDR3 DNA: TGTGCCAGCAGTACCGGACAGGGTGGCTACACCTTC
D gene: TRBD2; clone size: NA; J gene: TRBJ2-1; CDR3 length: 14; V gene: TRBV6-6; CDR3 protein: CASSPGGNYNEQFF; CDR3 DNA: TGTGCCAGCAGTCCGGGGGGGAACTACAATGAGCAGTTCTTC
D gene: NA; clone size: few; J gene: TRBJ1-1; CDR3 length: 15; V gene: TRBV5-8; CDR3 protein: CASSFPDRWSTEAFF; CDR3 DNA: TGTGCCAGCAGCTTCCCGGACAGATGGAGCACTGAAGCTTTCTTT
D gene: TRBD1; clone size: few; J gene: TRBJ1-2; CDR3 length: 14; V gene: TRBV11-2; CDR3 protein: CASSLTGDVYGYTF; CDR3 DNA: TGTGCCAGCAGCTTAACAGGGGACGTCTATGGCTACACCTTC
D gene: NA; clone size: once; J gene: TRBJ1-2; CDR3 length: 15; V gene: TRBV5-8; CDR3 protein: CASSLELALFYGYTF; CDR3 DNA: TGTGCCAGCAGCTTAGAGTTAGCTTTGTTCTATGGCTACACCTTC
D gene: TRBD2; clone size: NA; J gene: TRBJ2-1; CDR3 length: 13; V gene: TRBV30; CDR3 protein: CACGGDAYNEQFF; CDR3 DNA: TGTGCCTGTGGGGGGGATGCCTACAATGAGCAGTTCTTC
D gene: TRBD1; clone size: NA; J gene: TRBJ1-4; CDR3 length: 15; V gene: TRBV6-5; CDR3 protein: CASSRTGGRNEKLFF; CDR3 DNA: TGTGCCAGCAGTCGAACAGGGGGCCGGAATGAAAAACTGTTTTTT
D gene: NA; clone size: NA; J gene: TRBJ1-2; CDR3 length: 11; V gene: TRBV20-1; CDR3 protein: CSAPGVYGYTF; CDR3 DNA: TGCAGTGCTCCAGGGGTCTATGGCTACACCTTC
D gene: NA; clone size: few; J gene: TRBJ2-7; CDR3 length: 12; V gene: TRBV7-2; CDR3 protein: CASSFFADEQYF; CDR3 DNA: TGTGCCAGCAGCTTCTTCGCGGACGAGCAGTACTTC
D gene: TRBD2; clone size: NA; J gene: TRBJ2-7; CDR3 length: 13; V gene: TRBV27; CDR3 protein: CASMGSGAYEQYF; CDR3 DNA: TGTGCCAGCATGGGTAGCGGGGCCTACGAGCAGTACTTC
D gene: NA; clone size: few; J gene: TRBJ1-2; CDR3 length: 15; V gene: TRBV10-1; CDR3 protein: CASSESKVGAYGYTF; CDR3 DNA: TGCGCCAGCAGTGAGTCGAAGGTAGGAGCGTATGGCTACACCTTC
D gene: TRBD1; clone size: NA; J gene: TRBJ1-4; CDR3 length: 15; V gene: TRBV6-5; CDR3 protein: CASSRQGARNEKLFF; CDR3 DNA: TGTGCCAGCAGCCGACAGGGAGCTAGGAATGAAAAACTGTTTTTT
D gene: TRBD1; clone size: few; J gene: TRBJ1-2; CDR3 length: 16; V gene: TRBV18; CDR3 protein: CASSPQGATANYGYTF; CDR3 DNA: TGTGCCAGCTCACCACAGGGGGCCACAGCTAACTATGGCTACACCTTC
D gene: TRBD2; clone size: NA; J gene: TRBJ2-3; CDR3 length: 17; V gene: TRBV11-1; CDR3 protein: CASSQPPGGGASDTQYF; CDR3 DNA: TGTGCCAGCAGCCAACCACCCGGCGGGGGGGCCTCAGATACGCAGTATTTT
D gene: NA; clone size: NA; J gene: TRBJ1-4; CDR3 length: 14; V gene: TRBV6-5; CDR3 protein: CASSFSPRGEKLFF; CDR3 DNA: TGTGCCAGCAGTTTTAGCCCTCGCGGGGAAAAACTGTTTTTT
D gene: NA; clone size: NA; J gene: TRBJ1-6; CDR3 length: 14; V gene: TRBV4-1; CDR3 protein: CASSSRQATSPLHF; CDR3 DNA: TGCGCCAGCAGTTCCCGGCAGGCCACTTCACCCCTCCACTTT
D gene: NA; clone size: NA; J gene: TRBJ1-1; CDR3 length: 15; V gene: TRBV9; CDR3 protein: CASSVGGAGGTEAFF; CDR3 DNA: TGTGCCAGCAGCGTAGGCGGGGCCGGGGGCACTGAAGCTTTCTTT
D gene: NA; clone size: NA; J gene: TRBJ2-1; CDR3 length: 13; V gene: TRBV4-1; CDR3 protein: CASSQGERFEQFF; CDR3 DNA: TGCGCCAGCAGCCAAGGAGAGCGGTTTGAGCAGTTCTTC
D gene: NA; clone size: NA; J gene: TRBJ1-2; CDR3 length: 13; V gene: TRBV5-5; CDR3 protein: CASSLLGGDGYTF; CDR3 DNA: TGTGCCAGCAGCTTATTGGGAGGCGATGGCTACACCTTC
D gene: NA; clone size: NA; J gene: TRBJ1-1; CDR3 length: 13; V gene: TRBV18; CDR3 protein: CASSPTGNTEAFF; CDR3 DNA: TGTGCCAGCTCTCCCACAGGGAACACTGAAGCTTTCTTT
D gene: NA; clone size: few; J gene: TRBJ1-2; CDR3 length: 14; V gene: TRBV7-2; CDR3 protein: CASSLLNLAWGYTF; CDR3 DNA: TGTGCCAGCAGCTTACTTAATTTGGCTTGGGGCTACACCTTC